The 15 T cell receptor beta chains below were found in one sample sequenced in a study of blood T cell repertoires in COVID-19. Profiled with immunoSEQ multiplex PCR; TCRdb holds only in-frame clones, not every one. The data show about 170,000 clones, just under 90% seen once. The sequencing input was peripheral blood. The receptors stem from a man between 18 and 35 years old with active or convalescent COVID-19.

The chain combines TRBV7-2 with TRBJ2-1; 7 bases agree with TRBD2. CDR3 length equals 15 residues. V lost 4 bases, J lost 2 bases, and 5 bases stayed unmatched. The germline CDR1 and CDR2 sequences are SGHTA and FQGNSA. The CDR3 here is CASSSPSGTYNEQFF. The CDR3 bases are TGTGCCAGCAGCTCCCCTAGCGGAACCTACAATGAGCAGTTCTTC.

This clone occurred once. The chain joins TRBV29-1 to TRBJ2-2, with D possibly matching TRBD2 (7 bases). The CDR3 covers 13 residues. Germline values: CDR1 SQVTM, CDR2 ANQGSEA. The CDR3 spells CSYRGGGIGELFF. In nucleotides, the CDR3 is TGCAGTTACCGAGGGGGAGGGATCGGGGAGCTGTTTTTT.

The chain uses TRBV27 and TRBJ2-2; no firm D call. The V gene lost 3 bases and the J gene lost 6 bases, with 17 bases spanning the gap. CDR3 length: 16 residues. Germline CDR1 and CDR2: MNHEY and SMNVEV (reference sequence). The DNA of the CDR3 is TGTGCCAGCAGTTTCCGAGCCTCACTTGAACCCGGGGAGCTGTTTTTT. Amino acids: CASSFRASLEPGELFF.

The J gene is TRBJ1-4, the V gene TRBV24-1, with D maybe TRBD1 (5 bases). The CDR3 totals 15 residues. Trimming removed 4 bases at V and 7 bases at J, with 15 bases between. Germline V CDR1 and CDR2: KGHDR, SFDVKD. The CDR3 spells CATSEEGPRAEKLFF. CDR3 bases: TGTGCCACCAGTGAGGAGGGACCGCGAGCTGAAAAACTGTTTTTT.

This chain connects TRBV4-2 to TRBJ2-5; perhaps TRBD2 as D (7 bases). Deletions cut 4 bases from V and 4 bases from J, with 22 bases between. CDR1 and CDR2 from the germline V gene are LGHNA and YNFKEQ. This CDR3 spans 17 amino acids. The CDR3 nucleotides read TGTGCCAGCAGCCCCTCGCCCAGGGGAGGGGATGGAGAGACCCAGTACTTC. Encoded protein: CASSPSPRGGDGETQYF.

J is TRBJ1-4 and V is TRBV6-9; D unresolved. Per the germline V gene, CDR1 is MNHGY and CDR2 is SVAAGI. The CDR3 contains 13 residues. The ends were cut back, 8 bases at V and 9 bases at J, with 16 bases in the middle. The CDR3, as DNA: TGTGCCAGCTCCTTTGGATTGGAGAAAAAACTGTTTTTT. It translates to CASSFGLEKKLFF.

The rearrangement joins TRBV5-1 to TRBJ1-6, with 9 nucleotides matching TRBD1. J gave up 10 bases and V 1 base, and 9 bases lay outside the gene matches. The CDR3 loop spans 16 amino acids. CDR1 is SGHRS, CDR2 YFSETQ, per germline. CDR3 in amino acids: CASSLYAGQGISPLHF. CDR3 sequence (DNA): TGCGCCAGCAGCTTGTACGCGGGACAGGGAATATCACCCCTCCACTTT.

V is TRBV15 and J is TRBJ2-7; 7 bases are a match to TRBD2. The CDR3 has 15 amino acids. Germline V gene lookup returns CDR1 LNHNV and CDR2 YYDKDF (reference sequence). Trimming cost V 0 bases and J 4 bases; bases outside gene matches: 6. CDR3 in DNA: TGTGCCACCAGCAGAGATCGCGGGAGTGCGTACGAGCAGTACTTC. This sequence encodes CATSRDRGSAYEQYF. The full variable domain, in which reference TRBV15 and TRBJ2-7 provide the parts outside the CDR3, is DAMVIQNPRYQVTQFGKPVTLSCSQTLNHNVMYWYQQKSSQAPKLLFHYYDKDFNNEADTPDNFQSRRPNTSFCFLDIRSPGLGDTAMYLCATSRDRGSAYEQYFGPGTRLTVT.

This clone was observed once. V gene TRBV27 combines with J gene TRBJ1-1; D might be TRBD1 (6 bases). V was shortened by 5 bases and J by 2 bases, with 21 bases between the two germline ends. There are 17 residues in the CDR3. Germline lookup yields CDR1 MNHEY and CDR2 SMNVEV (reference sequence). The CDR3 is CASSQPTGWDDNTEAFF. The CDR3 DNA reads TGTGCCAGCAGTCAACCCACAGGGTGGGATGACAACACTGAAGCTTTCTTT.

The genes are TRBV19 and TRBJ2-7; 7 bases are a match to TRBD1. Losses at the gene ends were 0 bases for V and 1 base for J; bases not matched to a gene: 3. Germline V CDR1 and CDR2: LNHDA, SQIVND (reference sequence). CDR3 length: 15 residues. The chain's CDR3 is CASSIDLTGSYEQYF. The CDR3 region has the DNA TGTGCCAGTAGTATAGATCTGACAGGGTCCTACGAGCAGTACTTC. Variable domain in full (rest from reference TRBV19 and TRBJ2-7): DGGITQSPKYLFRKEGQNVTLSCEQNLNHDAMYWYRQDPGQGLRLIYYSQIVNDFQKGDIAEGYSVSREKKESFPLTVTSAQKNPTAFYLCASSIDLTGSYEQYFGPGTRLTVT.

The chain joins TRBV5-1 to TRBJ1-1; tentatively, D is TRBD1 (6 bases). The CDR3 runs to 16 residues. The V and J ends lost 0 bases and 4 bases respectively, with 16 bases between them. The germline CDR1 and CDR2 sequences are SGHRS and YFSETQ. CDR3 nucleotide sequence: TGCGCCAGCAGCTTGGCCGACAGGTTTGAGGGCACTGAAGCTTTCTTT. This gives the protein CASSLADRFEGTEAFF.

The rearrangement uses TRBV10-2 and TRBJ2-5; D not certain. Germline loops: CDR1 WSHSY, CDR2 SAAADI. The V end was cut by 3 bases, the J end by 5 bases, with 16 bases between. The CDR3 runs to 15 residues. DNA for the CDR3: TGCGCCAGCAGTGACCCCCTGGCCGTCACGGAGACCCAGTACTTC. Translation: CASSDPLAVTETQYF.

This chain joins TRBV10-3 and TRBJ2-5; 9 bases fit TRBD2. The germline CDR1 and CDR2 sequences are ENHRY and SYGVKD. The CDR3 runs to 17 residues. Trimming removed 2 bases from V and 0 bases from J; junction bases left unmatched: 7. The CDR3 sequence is CAISEPRLAEYQETQYF. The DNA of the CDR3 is TGTGCCATCAGTGAGCCCCGACTAGCGGAGTACCAAGAGACCCAGTACTTC.

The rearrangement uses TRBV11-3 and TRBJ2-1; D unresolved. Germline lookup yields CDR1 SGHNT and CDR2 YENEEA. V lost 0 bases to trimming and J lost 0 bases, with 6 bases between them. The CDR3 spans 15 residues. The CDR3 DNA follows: TGTGCCAGCAGCTTAGACTATAGCTCCTACAATGAGCAGTTCTTC. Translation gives CASSLDYSSYNEQFF.

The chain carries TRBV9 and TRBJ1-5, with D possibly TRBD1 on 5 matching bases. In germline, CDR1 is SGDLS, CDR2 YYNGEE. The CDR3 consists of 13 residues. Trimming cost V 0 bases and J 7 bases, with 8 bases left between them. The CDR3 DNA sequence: TGTGCCAGCAGCGTAGCATCAGGGCAGCCCCAGCATTTT. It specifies CASSVASGQPQHF.